These 23 T cell receptor beta chains came from one sample sequenced in a study of control samples from healthy donors and cancer patients. Sequencing was performed with immunoSEQ multiplex PCR; in TCRdb, only in-frame clones are kept and a portion is missing. The sample holds 120,000 to 150,000 clones, about 90% seen once. What was sequenced was blood. Source of these receptors: a man aged 25 to 40 in good health.

This chain uses TRBV27 with TRBJ2-7, with D unclear. V was trimmed by 8 bases and J by 3 bases, leaving 5 bases between them. The CDR3 extends over 10 amino acids. CDR1 and CDR2 (germline): MNHEY, SMNVEV (reference sequence). CDR3 sequence: CASGFYEQYF. CDR3 coding DNA: TGTGCCAGCGGATTCTACGAGCAGTACTTC.

This clone has only a few counts. This chain joins TRBV18 and TRBJ1-5, with 8 bases matching TRBD1. With V trimmed by 6 bases and J by 9 bases, 22 bases remained unmatched. The CDR3 has 18 residues. Germline CDR1 KGHSH, CDR2 LQKENI. The CDR3 nucleotides read TGTGCCAGCTCCCTAGAAGCAGGGGGCCTATTAGCAAGGAGGCCCCAGCATTTT. Translated: CASSLEAGGLLARRPQHF.

V and J are TRBV5-1 and TRBJ1-5, with D possibly matching TRBD1 (5 bases). There are 15 residues in the CDR3. Germline loops: CDR1 SGHRS, CDR2 YFSETQ. V was cut by 4 bases and J by 1 base, with 12 bases left in between. CDR3 amino acids: CASSPPGVSNQPQHF. The CDR3, as DNA: TGCGCCAGCAGCCCGCCGGGGGTCAGCAATCAGCCCCAGCATTTT.

This rearrangement joins TRBV28 to TRBJ2-1; tentatively, D is TRBD1 or TRBD2 (7 bases each). Germline CDR1 and CDR2: MDHEN and SYDVKM. Trimming took off 5 bases at V and 7 bases at J, with 21 bases between the two ends. The length of the CDR3 is 16 residues. The CDR3 DNA is TGTGCCAGCAGTCAGGGGGGGGTCCCTAGTGGGAATGAGCAGTTCTTC. This translates into CASSQGGVPSGNEQFF.

The chain employs TRBV27 and TRBJ2-7; 8 nucleotides agree with TRBD1. Looked up from germline, CDR1 is MNHEY and CDR2 is SMNVEV (reference sequence). V was clipped by 3 bases and J by 2 bases; unmatched bases: 0. CDR3 length: 13 residues. The CDR3 DNA reads TGTGCCAGCAGTTTGACAGGGGCCTACGAGCAGTACTTC. This sequence encodes CASSLTGAYEQYF.

CDR3 in amino acids: CASSQDRAYGYTF. The CDR3 DNA reads as TGTGCCAGCAGCCAAGATAGAGCCTATGGCTACACCTTC. V is TRBV3-1 (or the pseudogene TRBV3-2) and J is TRBJ1-2; D gene ambiguous. Per germline, CDR1 LGHDT and CDR2 YNNKEL (reference sequence). V was cut by 0 bases and J by 4 bases, with 6 bases left in between. This CDR3 has 13 amino acids.

The rearrangement uses TRBV19 and TRBJ2-2, with D tentatively TRBD1 (5 bases). Germline V gene sequence: CDR1 LNHDA, CDR2 SQIVND (reference sequence). With 4 bases removed from V and 7 bases from J, the gap between germline ends came to 10 bases. This CDR3 contains 13 residues. The CDR3 here is CASSSQGFGELFF. Written as DNA, the CDR3 is TGTGCCAGTAGTAGCCAGGGCTTCGGGGAGCTGTTTTTT.

This clone came up once. The chain uses TRBV3-1 (or the pseudogene TRBV3-2) and TRBJ2-2; 8 nucleotides line up with TRBD2. The CDR3 totals 17 residues. J lost 5 bases, V lost 4 bases, and 12 bases had no gene match. The germline CDR1 and CDR2 sequences are LGHDT and YNNKEL (reference sequence). CDR3 DNA: TGTGCCAGCAGCCCTCCGGGAGGGGCGCGGTGGACCGGGGAGCTGTTTTTT. Its translation: CASSPPGGARWTGELFF.

The CDR3 spells CATKGANTEAFF. The CDR3 DNA sequence: TGTGCCACTAAAGGTGCGAACACTGAAGCTTTCTTT. The rearrangement uses TRBV24-1 and TRBJ1-1; unclear D gene. CDR3 length: 12 residues. Trimming left V 10 bases short and J 1 base short, with 9 bases between. From germline, CDR1 is KGHDR and CDR2 SFDVKD.

This clone is a singleton in its sample. The chain recombines TRBV4-1 with TRBJ1-1; D remains ambiguous. Per germline, CDR1 MGHRA and CDR2 YSYEKL. The CDR3 sequence is 13 residues long. V lost 3 bases and J 4 bases, leaving 9 bases between the germline ends. The CDR3 region has the DNA TGCGCCAGCAGCCAGCTAGTGGGCACTGAAGCTTTCTTT. Protein sequence: CASSQLVGTEAFF.

The J gene is TRBJ1-4, the V gene TRBV6-5, with no clear D. This CDR3 has 15 residues. Germline V gives CDR1 MNHEY, CDR2 SVGAGI. Trimming removed 6 bases at V and 7 bases at J, with 18 bases between. The CDR3 is CASSPFIRGSEKLFF. In DNA, the CDR3 is TGTGCCAGCAGCCCCTTCATTCGGGGAAGTGAAAAACTGTTTTTT.

The chain is built from TRBV13 and TRBJ1-1, with unresolved D. V was cut by 5 bases and J by 4 bases, with 11 bases left in between. Looked up from germline, CDR1 is PRHDT and CDR2 is FYEKMQ (reference sequence). CDR3 size: 13 residues. The CDR3 DNA sequence: TGTGCCAGCAGCCGCAATTTGGGCACTGAAGCTTTCTTT. Its protein product is CASSRNLGTEAFF.

The chain links TRBV21-1 to TRBJ2-5; the table's D call, TRBD2, was not checked against the DNA. TRBV21-1 is a pseudogene. CDR3 length: 15 amino acids. The CDR3 reads CASSSNRGSPETQYF. Here the CDR3 DNA reads TGTGCCAGCAGCTCCAATCGGGGTTCCCCAGAGACCCAGTACTTC.

The J gene is TRBJ1-2, the V gene TRBV24-1; 8 nucleotides agree with TRBD1. Germline CDR1 reads KGHDR; CDR2 reads SFDVKD. The junction had 11 bases not matched to a gene; V was cut back by 4 bases and J by 8 bases. The CDR3 contains 15 residues. The CDR3 here is CATSDGTGPLRGYTF. As DNA, the CDR3 is TGTGCCACCAGTGACGGGACAGGACCTTTGAGGGGCTACACCTTC.

CDR3: CASSLSGGGTGELFF. In DNA, the CDR3 is TGCGCCAGCAGCCTTAGCGGGGGGGGCACCGGGGAGCTGTTTTTT. The rearrangement links TRBV4-1 to TRBJ2-2; 11 bases line up with TRBD2. The CDR3 contains 15 residues. Germline loops: CDR1 MGHRA, CDR2 YSYEKL. V trimming: 4 bases; J trimming: 4 bases; junction bases outside the gene matches: 2.

In its sample, this clone was seen once. The chain couples TRBV28 to TRBJ2-1; 8 bases are shared with TRBD1. The CDR3 contains 11 residues. Germline-derived CDR1 and CDR2 are MDHEN and SYDVKM. The V gene end was trimmed by 5 bases and the J gene end by 15 bases; junction bases not matched to a gene: 6. In nucleotides, the CDR3 is TGTGCCAGCAGTCAGTACAGGGGGTGGTTCTTC. Translation gives CASSQYRGWFF.

This rearrangement joins TRBV27 to TRBJ1-2, with TRBD1 identical over 8 bases. This CDR3 is 15 amino acids long. V was clipped by 2 bases and J by 4 bases; unmatched bases: 6. Germline V gene sequence: CDR1 MNHEY, CDR2 SMNVEV (reference sequence). CDR3 bases: TGTGCCAGCAGTTTACGGACAGGGAGTCCCTATGGCTACACCTTC. Residues: CASSLRTGSPYGYTF.

This chain links TRBV28 with TRBJ1-5; D is uncertain. The CDR3 loop spans 15 amino acids. V was cut by 7 bases and J by 0 bases, with 13 bases left in between. Germline loops: CDR1 MDHEN, CDR2 SYDVKM. This CDR3 reads CASNPVPYSNQPQHF. For the CDR3, the DNA is TGTGCCAGCAACCCAGTCCCCTATAGCAATCAGCCCCAGCATTTT.

The chain links TRBV28 to TRBJ1-1; 11 bases are shared with TRBD1. CDR1 is MDHEN and CDR2 is SYDVKM in the germline V gene. The CDR3 extends over 16 amino acids. V lost 7 bases and J lost 5; bases outside the gene matches: 12. The CDR3 spells CASNLSGQGARTEAFF. CDR3 in DNA: TGTGCCAGCAACCTTTCCGGACAGGGGGCGCGAACTGAAGCTTTCTTT.

The V and J genes are TRBV3-1 (or the pseudogene TRBV3-2) and TRBJ2-7; D is ambiguous. V lost 1 base to trimming and J lost 3 bases, with 7 bases between them. CDR3 size: 13 residues. CDR1 and CDR2 from the germline V gene are LGHDT and YNNKEL (reference sequence). In nucleotides, the CDR3 is TGTGCCAGCAGCCAAGTCCTGGACTACGAGCAGTACTTC. Its protein is CASSQVLDYEQYF.

This chain links TRBV2 with TRBJ2-3; D assignment may be TRBD1 or TRBD2 (6 bases each). CDR1 is SNHLY, CDR2 FYNNEI, per germline. CDR3 length equals 15 residues. The V end lost 7 bases, the J end lost 3 bases, and 17 bases lay between the germline ends. CDR3 coding DNA: TGTGCCAGCACCGCGGACCAGGGGAGGACAGATACGCAGTATTTT. Protein sequence: CASTADQGRTDTQYF. The full variable domain, its missing parts supplied by reference TRBV2 and TRBJ2-3, is EPEVTQTPSHQVTQMGQEVILRCVPISNHLYFYWYRQILGQKVEFLVSFYNNEISEKSEIFDDQFSVERPDGSNFTLKIRSTKLEDSAMYFCASTADQGRTDTQYFGPGTRLTVL.

The J gene is TRBJ1-1, the V gene TRBV7-9; 7 nucleotides match TRBD1. The J segment lost 1 base and the V segment lost 4 bases, leaving 3 bases of the junction unmatched. CDR3 length: 14 amino acids. Germline CDR1 reads SEHNR; CDR2 reads FQNEAQ (reference sequence). The CDR3 reads CASSSTGTNTEAFF. Here the CDR3 DNA reads TGTGCCAGCAGCTCGACAGGGACGAACACTGAAGCTTTCTTT.

The chain uses TRBV9 and TRBJ2-1; D possibly matches TRBD1 or TRBD2 (5 bases each). The CDR3 is 15 residues long. V lost 0 bases and J 3 bases, leaving 10 bases between the germline ends. Germline loops: CDR1 SGDLS, CDR2 YYNGEE. The CDR3 nucleotides are TGTGCCAGCAGCGTAGATGAGGGGCGCTACAATGAGCAGTTCTTC. This codes for CASSVDEGRYNEQFF.